This entry describes one T cell receptor beta chain. Its antigen remains undetermined. It has no much larger one-base neighbor in the sample; base qualities were not kept. The data were obtained in a study of blood T cell repertoires in COVID-19 (TCRdb year 2020). Background on the whole study: The collaborator samples originated in the United States, Italy and Spain and spanned the acute and convalescent phases of COVID-19. Where available, HLA class I and class II types were taken from metadata supplied by the sample provider and were not determined by assay-based typing. The sample metadata nearly always contained a de-identified subject ID, COVID-19 status, age in years and sex. The repertoires were released in a freely available public database intended as a resource for research on the immune response to SARS-CoV-2. The prospective study material was composed of cDNA or gDNA derived from T cells, B-cell-depleted T cells, or PBMCs. Deeply sampled blood TCRbeta repertoires from subjects exposed to, actively infected with, or recovered from COVID-19 were included in the dataset. Samples came from the ongoing ImmuneRACE study (first 160 participants) plus 1,254 subjects from 6 global collaborators. What the authors observed across the whole study: The amount of clinical and demographic metadata varied by source and participant and was provided uncurated.

Whole blood was collected in K2EDTA tubes by collaborating institutions according to the institutions' own protocols. For TCRbeta analysis, collaborators shipped samples in one of three forms: frozen whole blood, isolated PBMCs, or DNA extracted from either of those sample types. Including the terminal cysteine and phenylalanine, the CDR3 comprises 12 residues. Just the 36-base CDR3 DNA is kept, in frame starting at base 1. CDR1 MNHEY and CDR2 SMNVEV were looked up in the germline V gene (reference sequence). V sheds 4 bases and J sheds 3 bases, leaving 7 bases between their ends. TCRbeta CDR3 regions were amplified from genomic DNA using the immunoSEQ Assay, a bias-controlled multiplex PCR. For the original study's pipeline: The number of nucleated cells in each sample was estimated from the amplification of reference gene primers within the assay. To quantify the absolute abundance of each unique TCRbeta CDR3 rearrangement, sequence reads were collapsed and filtered. For each sample, productive Simpson clonality was calculated by taking the square root of Simpson's diversity index across productive rearrangements. The immuneACCESS repertoire file appears here via TCRdb, limited to in-frame rearrangements. These files lack a portion of the clones; in checked studies, under half of the deficit traces to unresolved V genes, and the cause of the others is not known. The V and J calls and clone size were taken over from that table, and D and trimming were inferred from the DNA. This sample has about 14,000 clones in its table, and approximately 86% of those were observed once. The top ten hold 51% of the sample.

The origin of this receptor is a man older than 75 with acute or convalescent COVID-19. This chain joins TRBV27 to TRBJ2-7; D gene: possibly TRBD1, on 5 matching bases. The source material was peripheral blood. DNA sequence: TGTGCCAGCAGTTCCACAGGCTACGAGCAGTACTTC. This encodes CASSSTGYEQYF.